Listed below are T cell receptor beta chains from one sample, sequenced in a study of prognosis after radiotherapy for stage I lung cancer. Using its own MiXCR run on the multiplex PCR reads, TCRdb lists one record per CDR3 protein. The data show 13,000 or so distinct CDR3 sequences, with nearly 55% seen just once and 20% to 25% held by the top ten. The sequences come from PBMCs, collected before or after stereotactic body radiation therapy (not recorded which). Source of these receptors: a donor aged 50 or older with non-small cell lung cancer. CDR3s include the opening cysteine and the closing phenylalanine or tryptophan. A D gene is named only where the DNA matches it firmly. Rows give clone size only sometimes, using once, few, many, or a class for an expanded clone.

>TRBJ2-1|TRBV29-1|medium-sized|TRBD2
TGCAGCGTTTTGGGGGGGGGAATGGGCTACAATGAGCAGTTCTTC
CSVLGGGMGYNEQFF
>TRBJ2-3|TRBV2|-|-
TGTGCCAGCAGCGGGCTGGTCGTAACAGATACGCAGTATTTT
CASSGLVVTDTQYF
>TRBJ2-5|TRBV14|many|-
TGTGCCAGCAGCCAGGACGTCCTACCCCCTGAGACCCAGTACTTC
CASSQDVLPPETQYF
>TRBJ2-7|TRBV28|few|-
TGTGCCAGCATGGTCGGGATTGTGTACGAGCAGTACTTC
CASMVGIVYEQYF
>TRBJ1-2|TRBV5-1|medium-sized|-
TGCGCCAGCAGTTTCAGTGCGGCAGGGTCCGTTTATGGCTACACCTTC
CASSFSAAGSVYGYTF
>TRBJ1-2|TRBV6-2/TRBV6-3|-|-
TGTGCCAGCAGTCCGAGCGGGGGTACCGATTCCCGATATGGCTACACCTTC
CASSPSGGTDSRYGYTF
>TRBJ2-7|TRBV28|medium-sized|-
TGTGCCAGCAGTTACGGCTACGAGCAGTACTTC
CASSYGYEQYF
>TRBJ2-1|TRBV19|-|TRBD2
TGTGCCAGTAGTATCGGCAGGGCCGGGACTAGCGGGTATACCTACAATGAGCAGTTCTTC
CASSIGRAGTSGYTYNEQFF
>TRBJ2-2|TRBV7-9|medium-sized|-
TGTGCCAGCAGCGCTCTCAAGGGCATCGGGGAGCTGTTTTTT
CASSALKGIGELFF
>TRBJ1-3|TRBV15|-|-
TGTGCCACCAGTACAGAAGTGGGAAACACCATATATTTT
CATSTEVGNTIYF
>TRBJ2-7|TRBV6-1|-|-
TGTGCCAGCATCCTACAGAGCGAGCAGTACTTC
CASILQSEQYF
>TRBJ2-2|TRBV4-1|-|-
TGCGCCAGCAGCCACCTCCTTGTGGGTCTAAGGAACACCGGGGAGCTGTTTTTT
CASSHLLVGLRNTGELFF
>TRBJ1-2|TRBV6-2/TRBV6-3|-|-
TGTGCCAGCAGCCCGATTGAAGCGCACTATAGCTACACCTTC
CASSPIEAHYSYTF
>TRBJ2-3|TRBV2|many|-
TGTGCCAGCAGTGTAGCAGATACGCAGTATTTT
CASSVADTQYF
>TRBJ2-3|TRBV24-1|-|TRBD2
TGTGCCACCGCGACTAGCCGGGGCACAGATACGCAGTATTTT
CATATSRGTDTQYF
>TRBJ2-1|TRBV30|once|-
TGTGCCTGGAATCCGGACTTCGAGTACAATGAGCAGTTCTTC
CAWNPDFEYNEQFF
>TRBJ2-7|TRBV7-9|-|-
TGTGCCAGCACCGGAGCCGTCGGCACCTACGAGCAGTACTTC
CASTGAVGTYEQYF
>TRBJ2-7|TRBV20-1|many|-
TGCAGTGCTAGGTTGGTCCCCTCCTACGAGCAGTACTTC
CSARLVPSYEQYF
>TRBJ2-1|TRBV3-1|few|TRBD2
TGTGCCAGCAGCCAAGAGTGGCGGGAGGCGGTTTTCAATGAGCAGTTCTTC
CASSQEWREAVFNEQFF
>TRBJ2-2|TRBV15|-|TRBD2
TGTGCCACCAGCAGAGAGCTAGCGGAACGCGGGGAGCTGTTTTTT
CATSRELAERGELFF
>TRBJ1-1|TRBV11-2|many|-
TGTGCCAGCAGCTTACTCCTGGGGTATCGGACAAAGAACACTGAAGCTTTCTTT
CASSLLLGYRTKNTEAFF
>TRBJ1-3|TRBV11-3|-|-
TGTGCCAGCAGCACGGGGGGATCAGGAAACACCATATATTTT
CASSTGGSGNTIYF
>TRBJ2-3|TRBV5-1|medium-sized|-
TGCGCCAGCAGCCGCGACCGGGATACGCAGTATTTT
CASSRDRDTQYF